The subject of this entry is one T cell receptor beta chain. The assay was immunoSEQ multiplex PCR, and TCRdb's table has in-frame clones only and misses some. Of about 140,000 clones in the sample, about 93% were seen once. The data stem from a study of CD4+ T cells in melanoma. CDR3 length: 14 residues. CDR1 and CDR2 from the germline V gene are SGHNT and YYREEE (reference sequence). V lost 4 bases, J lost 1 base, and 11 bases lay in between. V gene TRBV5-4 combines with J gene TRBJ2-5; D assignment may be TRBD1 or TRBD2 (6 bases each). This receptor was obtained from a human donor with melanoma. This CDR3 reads CASSPQGLQETQYF. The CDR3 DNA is TGTGCCAGCAGCCCACAGGGACTCCAAGAGACCCAGTACTTC. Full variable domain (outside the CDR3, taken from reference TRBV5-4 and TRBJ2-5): ETGVTQSPTHLIKTRGQQVTLRCSSQSGHNTVSWYQQALGQGPQFIFQYYREEENGRGNFPPRFSGLQFPNYSSELNVNALELDDSALYLCASSPQGLQETQYFGPGTRLLVL.